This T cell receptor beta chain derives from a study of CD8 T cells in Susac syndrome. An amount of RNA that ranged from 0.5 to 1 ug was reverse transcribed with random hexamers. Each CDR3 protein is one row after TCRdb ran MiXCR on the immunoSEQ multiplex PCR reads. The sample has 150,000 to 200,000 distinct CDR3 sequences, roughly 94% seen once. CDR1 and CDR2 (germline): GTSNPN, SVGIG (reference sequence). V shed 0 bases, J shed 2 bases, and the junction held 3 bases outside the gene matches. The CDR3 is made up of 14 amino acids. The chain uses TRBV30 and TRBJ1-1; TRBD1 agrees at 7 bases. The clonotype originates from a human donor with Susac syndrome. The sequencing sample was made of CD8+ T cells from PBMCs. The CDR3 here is CAWSVDRVNTEAFF. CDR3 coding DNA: TGTGCCTGGAGTGTTGACAGGGTTAACACTGAAGCTTTCTTT.